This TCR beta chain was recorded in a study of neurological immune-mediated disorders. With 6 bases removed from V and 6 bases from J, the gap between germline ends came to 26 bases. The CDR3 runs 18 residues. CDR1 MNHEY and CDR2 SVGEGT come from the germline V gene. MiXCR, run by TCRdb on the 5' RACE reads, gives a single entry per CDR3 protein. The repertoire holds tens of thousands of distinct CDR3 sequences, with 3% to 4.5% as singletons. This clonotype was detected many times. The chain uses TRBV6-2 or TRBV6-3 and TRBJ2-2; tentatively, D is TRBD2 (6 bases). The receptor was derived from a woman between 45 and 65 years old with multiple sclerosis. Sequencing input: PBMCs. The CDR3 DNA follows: TGTGCCAGCAGCCCGACGGAGGGACGGGCCCATCGGGCCGGGGAGCTGTTTTTT. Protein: CASSPTEGRAHRAGELFF.